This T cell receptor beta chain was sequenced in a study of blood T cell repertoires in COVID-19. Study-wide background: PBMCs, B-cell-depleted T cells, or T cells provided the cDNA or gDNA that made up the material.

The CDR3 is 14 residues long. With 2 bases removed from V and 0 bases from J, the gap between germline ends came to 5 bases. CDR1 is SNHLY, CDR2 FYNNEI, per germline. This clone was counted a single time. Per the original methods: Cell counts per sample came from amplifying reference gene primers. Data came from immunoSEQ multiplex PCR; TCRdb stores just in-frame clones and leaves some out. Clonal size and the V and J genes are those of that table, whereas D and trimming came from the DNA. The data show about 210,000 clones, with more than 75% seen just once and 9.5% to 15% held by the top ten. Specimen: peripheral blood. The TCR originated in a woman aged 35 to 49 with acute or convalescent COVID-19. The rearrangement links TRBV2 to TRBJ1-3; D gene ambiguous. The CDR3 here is CASSELSSGNTIYF. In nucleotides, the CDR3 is TGTGCCAGCAGTGAATTGAGCTCTGGAAACACCATATATTTT.